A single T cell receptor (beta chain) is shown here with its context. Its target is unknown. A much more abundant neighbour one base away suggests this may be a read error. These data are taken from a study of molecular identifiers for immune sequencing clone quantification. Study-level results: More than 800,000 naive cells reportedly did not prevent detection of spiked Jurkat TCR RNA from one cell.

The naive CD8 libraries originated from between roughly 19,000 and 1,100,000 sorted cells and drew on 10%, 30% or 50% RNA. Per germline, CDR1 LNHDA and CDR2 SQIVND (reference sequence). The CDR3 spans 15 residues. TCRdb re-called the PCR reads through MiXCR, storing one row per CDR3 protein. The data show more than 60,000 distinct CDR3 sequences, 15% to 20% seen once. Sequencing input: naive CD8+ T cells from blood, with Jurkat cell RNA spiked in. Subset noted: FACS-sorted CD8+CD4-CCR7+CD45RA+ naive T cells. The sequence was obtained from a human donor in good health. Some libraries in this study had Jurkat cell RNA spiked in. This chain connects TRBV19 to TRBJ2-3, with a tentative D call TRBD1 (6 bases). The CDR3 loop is CACSIVRGSTDTQYF. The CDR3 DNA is TGTGCCTGTAGTATAGTCAGGGGAAGCACAGATACGCAGTATTTT.